This T cell receptor beta chain was identified during a study of shared clonotypes between healthy human individuals. Trimming removed 4 bases at V and 12 bases at J, with 13 bases between. The germline gives CDR1 WSHSY, CDR2 SAAADI. CDR3 size: 11 residues. In its sample, this clone was seen a few times. The protocol was immunoSEQ multiplex PCR, while the TCRdb copy is restricted to in-frame clones and leaves out a portion. Of around 510,000 clones listed, around 78% are singletons. The sample comprised PBMCs. The chain employs TRBV10-2 and TRBJ2-7; D possibly corresponds to TRBD2 (6 bases). The receptor was isolated from a woman aged 35 to 49 in good health. Some clones in this sample may be carry-over from other donors' samples. The CDR3 sequence: CASSADYHPYF. As DNA, the CDR3 is TGCGCCAGCAGTGCGGACTATCATCCGTACTTC.